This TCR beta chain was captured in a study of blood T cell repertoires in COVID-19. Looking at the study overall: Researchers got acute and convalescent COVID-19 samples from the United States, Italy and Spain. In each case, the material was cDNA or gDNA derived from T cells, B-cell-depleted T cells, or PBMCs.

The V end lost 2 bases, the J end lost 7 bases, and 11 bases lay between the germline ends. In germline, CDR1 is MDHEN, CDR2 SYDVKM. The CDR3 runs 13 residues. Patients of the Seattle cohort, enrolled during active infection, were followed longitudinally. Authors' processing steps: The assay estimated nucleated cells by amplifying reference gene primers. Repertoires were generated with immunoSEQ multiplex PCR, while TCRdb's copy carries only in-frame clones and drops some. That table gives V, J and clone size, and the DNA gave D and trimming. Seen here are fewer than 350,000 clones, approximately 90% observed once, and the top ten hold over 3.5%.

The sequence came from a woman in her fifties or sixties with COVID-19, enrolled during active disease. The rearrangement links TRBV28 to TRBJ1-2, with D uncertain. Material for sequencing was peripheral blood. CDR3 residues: CASSLGGKGGYTF. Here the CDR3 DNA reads TGTGCCAGCAGTTTAGGCGGGAAGGGTGGCTACACCTTC.